A single sample is the source of the 3 T cell receptor beta chains below, sequenced in a study of blood T cell repertoires in COVID-19. Generated by immunoSEQ multiplex PCR, the TCRdb table keeps only in-frame clones and is missing some. The data contain over 100,000 clones, about 85% of them seen just once; the ten biggest clones take up 5.2%. Material for sequencing was peripheral blood. The receptors come from a woman in her fifties or sixties with COVID-19, enrolled during active disease.

This chain links TRBV6-5 with TRBJ2-5, with TRBD1 matching over 8 bases. This CDR3 comprises 15 residues. V lost 4 bases to trimming and J lost 2 bases; unmatched junction nucleotides: 6. Germline V lookup: CDR1 MNHEY, CDR2 SVGAGI. The CDR3 DNA sequence: TGTGCCAGCAGTTCTACAGGGGGAGGACAAGAGACCCAGTACTTC. Its translation: CASSSTGGGQETQYF.

The chain uses TRBV28 and TRBJ2-1, with TRBD2 as a possible D gene (6 bases). CDR3 length equals 15 residues. The germline gives CDR1 MDHEN, CDR2 SYDVKM. V was pared by 6 bases and J by 4 bases, with 16 bases between. CDR3 region: CASSPPGGRYNEQFF. CDR3 sequence (DNA): TGTGCCAGCAGCCCCCCCGGGGGTCGGTACAATGAGCAGTTCTTC.

V gene TRBV29-1 combines with J gene TRBJ2-6; the D gene is possibly TRBD2 (5 bases). The CDR3 runs 15 residues. V lost 0 bases and J lost 6, with 12 bases in between. Germline V gives CDR1 SQVTM, CDR2 ANQGSEA. The CDR3 DNA reads TGCAGCGTTGAAGATCCGGGGTGGGAGGCCAACGTCCTGACTTTC. Protein product: CSVEDPGWEANVLTF.